This is a list of T cell receptor beta chains from one sample in a study of cytomegalovirus exposure and HLA in healthy donors. The method was immunoSEQ multiplex PCR; TCRdb's version includes in-frame clones alone and lacks a portion of them. The data contain about 140,000 clones, around two thirds of them singletons. Specimen: PBMCs. These TCRs come from a man aged 30 to 45 in good health and CMV-seropositive. CDR3s include the opening cysteine and the closing phenylalanine or tryptophan. The D gene is left open where the match is weak. Where a row states a size, it is once, few, many or the class of an expanded clone; other rows omit it.

15 TRBJ2-3 NA TRBV11-2 TRBD2 TGTGCCAGCAGCCCCCTAGCGGGAGTTCTTAATACGCAGTATTTT CASSPLAGVLNTQYF
14 TRBJ2-7 NA TRBV6-5 NA TGTGCCAGCAGGGCGGCAGGGGCCCCCTACGAGCAGTACTTC CASRAAGAPYEQYF
16 TRBJ2-7 NA TRBV11-2 TRBD1 TGTGCCAGCAGCTTAGCAGGCGGGACAGGGGTCTACGAGCAGTACTTC CASSLAGGTGVYEQYF
15 TRBJ1-5 NA TRBV19 NA TGTGCCAGTAGTATTTGGGGGGGACGCAATCAGCCCCAGCATTTT CASSIWGGRNQPQHF
12 TRBJ2-3 many TRBV5-1 NA TGCGCCAGCAGCTTCGGCACAGATACGCAGTATTTT CASSFGTDTQYF
15 TRBJ2-1 NA TRBV6-5 NA TGTGCCAGCAGATTCCAGAGGGAGTCCTACAATGAGCAGTTCTTC CASRFQRESYNEQFF
17 TRBJ1-6 NA TRBV7-9 TRBD1 TGTGCCAGCAGCCCACACCCGACAGGGCTAAAGAATTCACCCCTCCACTTT CASSPHPTGLKNSPLHF
17 TRBJ2-7 few TRBV9 TRBD2 TGTGCCAGCAGCACTGGGACTAGCGGAAGAATCCCCTACGAGCAGTACTTC CASSTGTSGRIPYEQYF
16 TRBJ2-1 NA TRBV19 TRBD2 TGTGCCAGTAGTATGTGGGGGGGAGGCTCCTACAATGAGCAGTTCTTC CASSMWGGGSYNEQFF
13 TRBJ1-1 NA TRBV7-6 TRBD1 TGTGCCAGCAGCTTAGCTGGTGACAGGGGAGCTTTCTTT CASSLAGDRGAFF
15 TRBJ1-1 NA TRBV4-2 TRBD1 TGTGCCAGCAGCCAAGGACAGGGGTTGGACACTGAAGCTTTCTTT CASSQGQGLDTEAFF
14 TRBJ2-7 NA TRBV6-4 TRBD1 TGTGCCACCAATAACAGGGGATGGACCTACGAGCAGTACTTC CATNNRGWTYEQYF
17 TRBJ2-1 NA TRBV4-2 TRBD2 TGTGCCAGCAACCAACGCGGGGGAGCGGGTTGGGACAATGAGCAGTTCTTC CASNQRGGAGWDNEQFF
13 TRBJ2-7 NA TRBV6-5 TRBD1 TGTGCCAGCGGAGACAGGGTTGGCTACGAGCAGTACTTC CASGDRVGYEQYF
14 TRBJ1-5 NA TRBV19 TRBD1 TGTGCCAGCTCCGGGACAGGGGGTAATCAGCCCCAGCATTTT CASSGTGGNQPQHF
15 TRBJ2-1 NA TRBV18 NA TGTGCCAGCTCACCGAACGAACACATTATGAATGAGCAGTTCTTC CASSPNEHIMNEQFF
17 TRBJ2-3 few TRBV6-1 TRBD1 TGTGCCAGCAGTGAAGGGTCAGGGGGCGATAACACAGATACGCAGTATTTT CASSEGSGGDNTDTQYF
13 TRBJ1-1 few TRBV19 NA TGTGCCAGTAGTATCGAGGTGAACACTGAAGCTTTCTTT CASSIEVNTEAFF
13 TRBJ2-1 NA TRBV5-6 NA TGTGCCAGCAGCCGTTTATCCACCCGGGAGCAGTTCTTC CASSRLSTREQFF
14 TRBJ1-1 NA TRBV5-1 NA TGCGCCAGCAGCTTGACAGGGTTAAACACTGAAGCTTTCTTT CASSLTGLNTEAFF
16 TRBJ1-6 NA TRBV9 NA TGTGCCAGCAGCGCCGGCGGGAGGGGGAATAATTCACCCCTCCACTTT CASSAGGRGNNSPLHF
14 TRBJ2-7 NA TRBV19 TRBD1 TGTGCCAGTAGTATACACGGGACAGGGGCCGAGCAGTACTTC CASSIHGTGAEQYF
15 TRBJ2-1 NA TRBV4-2 NA TGTGCCAGCAGCCGCGTTAATCTAGCGTTCAATGAGCAGTTCTTC CASSRVNLAFNEQFF
14 TRBJ1-2 NA TRBV18 TRBD1 TGTGCCAGCTCACTGGGACAGGGTGGCAGTGGCTACACCTTC CASSLGQGGSGYTF
12 TRBJ2-7 NA TRBV28 TRBD1 TGTGCCAGCAGTCGCCGGGACAGGAGAGGGTACTTC CASSRRDRRGYF
14 TRBJ2-5 NA TRBV5-1 TRBD2 TGCGCCAGCAGCGGGAGGGGTGGACAAGAGACCCAGTACTTC CASSGRGGQETQYF
11 TRBJ2-5 NA TRBV2 TRBD2 TGTGCCAGCAGTTTACGGGAGGCCCGGGACTTC CASSLREARDF
15 TRBJ2-2 NA TRBV6-4 TRBD2 TGTGCCAGCAGCTGGAGCGGGACGAACACCGGGGAGCTGTTTTTT CASSWSGTNTGELFF
16 TRBJ1-2 NA TRBV5-1 NA TGCGCCAGCAGCTCCCAGCGGGACCTAACTAACTATGGCTACACCTTC CASSSQRDLTNYGYTF
16 TRBJ2-7 NA TRBV5-1 TRBD1 TGCGCCAGCAGCTCCTCGACAGGGGCCCCCTCAGACGAGCAGTACTTC CASSSSTGAPSDEQYF
17 TRBJ1-4 few TRBV10-3 NA TGTGCCATCAGCGACCGGCCGCCCAGGGAGGCTAATGAAAAACTGTTTTTT CAISDRPPREANEKLFF
16 TRBJ2-2 NA TRBV4-1 TRBD1 TGCGCCAGCAGCCAACCGGACAGGGGAGGGATCGGGGAGCTGTTTTTT CASSQPDRGGIGELFF
13 TRBJ1-1 few TRBV28 NA TGTGCCAGCAGTTTTCACAGGGACACTGAAGCTTTCTTT CASSFHRDTEAFF
15 TRBJ1-5 NA TRBV11-1 TRBD1 TGTGCCAGCAGCCCCACAGGGGGGCAGGATCAGCCCCAGCATTTT CASSPTGGQDQPQHF
16 TRBJ2-3 NA TRBV7-6 TRBD2 TGTGCCAGCAGCCCCATAGCGGGACTAAGCACAGATACGCAGTATTTT CASSPIAGLSTDTQYF
17 TRBJ2-7 NA TRBV11-2 NA TGTGCCAGCAGCTTAGACCAAATGGGGCTTTATACCTACGAGCAGTACTTC CASSLDQMGLYTYEQYF
13 TRBJ1-5 NA TRBV6-1 NA TGTGCCAGCAGTGGACAGGAAAATCAGCCCCAGCATTTT CASSGQENQPQHF
15 TRBJ2-7 NA TRBV4-1 TRBD1 TGCGCCAGCAGCCAAGATCCGGGACAGGGCTACGAGCAGTACTTC CASSQDPGQGYEQYF
13 TRBJ1-5 few TRBV19 TRBD1 TGTGCCACCGCAGGGGGTGGCAATCAGCCCCAGCATTTT CATAGGGNQPQHF
15 TRBJ1-3 NA TRBV5-5 NA TGTGCCAGCAGCTTTGGAGTTAGCTCTGGAAACACCATATATTTT CASSFGVSSGNTIYF
13 TRBJ2-7 NA TRBV5-8 NA TGTGCCAGCAGCTTGCGGGGGGCACGCGAGCAGTACTTC CASSLRGAREQYF
17 TRBJ2-7 NA TRBV9 TRBD2 TGTGCCAGCAGCGTAGCTAGCGGGAGGACCTCGCCCTACGAGCAGTACTTC CASSVASGRTSPYEQYF
13 TRBJ2-7 NA TRBV6-1 NA TGTGCCACACCGGGACACTCTGGCTACGAGCAGTACTTC CATPGHSGYEQYF
18 TRBJ2-1 NA TRBV2 TRBD2 TGTGCCAGCAGTGATCTTTTAGCGGGAGGGCTCTCCTACAATGAGCAGTTCTTC CASSDLLAGGLSYNEQFF
14 TRBJ2-2 NA TRBV19 NA TGTGCCACCCGAAAAGCGAAGAACACCGGGGAGCTGTTTTTT CATRKAKNTGELFF
16 TRBJ2-3 NA TRBV10-1 NA TGCGCCGGACAGGGGGCTAGCGGGAGGGCCTGTGATACGCAGTATTTT CAGQGASGRACDTQYF
13 TRBJ2-7 NA TRBV2 TRBD2 TGTGCCAGCTCACTAGCGGGAACCTACGAGCAGTACTTC CASSLAGTYEQYF
14 TRBJ2-5 NA TRBV5-1 NA TGCGCCAGCAGCTGGCCCCAAGGGGATGAGACCCAGTACTTC CASSWPQGDETQYF
13 TRBJ2-5 NA TRBV2 TRBD2 TGTGCCAGCAGCCGGGAGGGCCTCCAGACCCAGTACTTC CASSREGLQTQYF
11 TRBJ1-1 once TRBV20-1 NA TGCAGTGCTGAAAACAATAACGGGGCTTTCTTT CSAENNNGAFF
13 TRBJ2-2 NA TRBV29-1 NA TGCAGCGTTGATTTTGCGAAGTCCGGGGAGCTGTTTTTT CSVDFAKSGELFF
14 TRBJ2-7 NA TRBV5-3 NA TGTGCCAGAAGCTTGGATACAGGGAGTTACGAGCAGTACTTC CARSLDTGSYEQYF
15 TRBJ2-2 few TRBV11-2 TRBD1 TGTGCCAGCAGGCCAGGGGGCGTGAACACCGGGGAGCTGTTTTTT CASRPGGVNTGELFF
18 TRBJ2-3 few TRBV7-2 NA TGTGCCAGCAGCTCCCCCGGCGGGATACTAATTAGCACAGATACGCAGTATTTT CASSSPGGILISTDTQYF
15 TRBJ2-3 NA TRBV28 TRBD2 TGTGCCAGCAGTTTAAGCGGGATTAGCACAGATACGCAATATTTT CASSLSGISTDTQYF
13 TRBJ2-3 NA TRBV25-1 NA TGTGCCAGCAGTCAAACGGGAACCAATACGCAGTATTTT CASSQTGTNTQYF
14 TRBJ1-3 NA TRBV6-5 NA TGTGTCAGCAGTTTATCAGGGGCTGGAAACACCATATATTTT CVSSLSGAGNTIYF